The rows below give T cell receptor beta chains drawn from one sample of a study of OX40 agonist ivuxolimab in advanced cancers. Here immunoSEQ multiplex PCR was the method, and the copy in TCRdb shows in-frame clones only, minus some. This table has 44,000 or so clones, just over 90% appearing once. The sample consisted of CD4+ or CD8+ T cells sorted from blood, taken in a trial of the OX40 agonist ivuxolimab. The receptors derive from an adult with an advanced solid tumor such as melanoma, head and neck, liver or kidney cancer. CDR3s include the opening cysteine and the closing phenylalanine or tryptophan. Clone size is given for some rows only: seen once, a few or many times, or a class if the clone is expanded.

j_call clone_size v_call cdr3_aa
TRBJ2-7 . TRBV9 CASSVGRDSTYEQYF
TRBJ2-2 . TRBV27 CASSLLAGDVGELFF
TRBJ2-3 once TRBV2 CASSYGGQSTDTQYF
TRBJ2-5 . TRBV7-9 CASREGQQETQYF
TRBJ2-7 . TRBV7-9 CASSFPGTLDYEQYF
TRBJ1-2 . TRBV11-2 CASSPPGQDYGYTF
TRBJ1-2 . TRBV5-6 CASSYRDRPGNGYTF
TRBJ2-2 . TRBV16 CASSQGSGELFF
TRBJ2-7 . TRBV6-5 CASSYFAGSYEQYF
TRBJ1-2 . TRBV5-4 CASSLEGGRGDGYTF
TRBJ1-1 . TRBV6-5 CASSYSGGGTEAFF
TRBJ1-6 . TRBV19 CASSIGSGNNSPLHF
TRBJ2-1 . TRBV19 CASRSTGGQDEQFF
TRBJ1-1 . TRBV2 CASSDWDRVTTEAFF
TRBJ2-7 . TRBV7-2 CASSGRGGHYEQYF
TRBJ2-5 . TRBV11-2 CASSLETGGWQTQYF
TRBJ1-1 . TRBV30 CAWSVLRGRTEAFF
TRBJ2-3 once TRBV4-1 CASSLRQTSGYDTQYF
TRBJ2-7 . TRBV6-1 CASRTSDDYYYEQYF
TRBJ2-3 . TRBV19 CASSARQGTDTQYF
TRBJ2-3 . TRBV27 CASSFGDGRGADTQYF
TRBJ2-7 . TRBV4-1 CASSYHLQGNEQYF
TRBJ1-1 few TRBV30 CAWGQGTNTEAFF
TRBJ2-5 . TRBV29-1 CSVEDPLQRGWKETQYF
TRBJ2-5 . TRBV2 CASSDEDRGAQYF
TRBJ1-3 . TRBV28 CASSFRGYGNTIYF
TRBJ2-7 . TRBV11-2 CASSLAGAYEQYF
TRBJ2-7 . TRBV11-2 CASSLPHYEQYF
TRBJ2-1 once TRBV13 CASSTRGSSYNEQFF
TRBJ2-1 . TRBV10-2 CASSETSPSYNEQFF
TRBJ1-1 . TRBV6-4 CASSDSSDRVAFF
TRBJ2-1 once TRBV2 CASEGIYNEQFF
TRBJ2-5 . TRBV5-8 CASSPGTSATGTQYF
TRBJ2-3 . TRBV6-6 CASRGGLEAPDTQYF
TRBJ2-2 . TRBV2 CASSEAAGGQITGELFF
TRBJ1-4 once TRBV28 CASGEDEKLFF
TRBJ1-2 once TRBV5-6 CASSLSELGGYTF
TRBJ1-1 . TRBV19 CASSIGLGGWTEAFF
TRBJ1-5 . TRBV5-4 CASSWGQHNQPQHF
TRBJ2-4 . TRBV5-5 CASSPLGEGKNIQYF
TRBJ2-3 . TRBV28 CASSPNGIHTHTDTQYF
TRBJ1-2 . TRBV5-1 CASSLYRGDYGYTF
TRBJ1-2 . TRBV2 CASSGDRVYYTF